Listed here is a single T cell receptor beta chain. Its target is not known. Sequencing used immunoSEQ multiplex PCR; TCRdb keeps in-frame clones, though not all of them. In the table there are about 150,000 clones, roughly 94% of which are singletons. The data derive from a study of T cell responses to AZD1222 COVID-19 vaccine. Whole-study context: The study pooled second doses at about 4 or about 12 weeks.

Regarding the study as a whole: Of the AZD1222 recipients, only 5 to 7 were seropositive at baseline. The study sampled repertoires only after the peak T cell response.

Germline CDR1 is WNHNN and CDR2 is SYGVQD (reference sequence). CDR3 length: 13 amino acids. Trimming cost V 8 bases and J 8 bases; bases outside gene matches: 1. The receptor was derived from an adult in good health. Source: peripheral blood, taken on day 0 of AZD1222 vaccination. The chain links TRBV10-1 to TRBJ2-1, with 15 bases lining up with TRBD2. CDR3 region: CASGLAGGDEQFF. The CDR3 DNA sequence: TGCGCCAGCGGACTAGCGGGGGGGGATGAGCAGTTCTTC.